The sequence of this T cell receptor beta chain was determined in a study of shared clonotypes between healthy human individuals. Study-level points and caveats: A generally larger estimated richness was seen in naive subsets than in memory subsets.

The table came from immunoSEQ multiplex PCR; TCRdb's copy has only in-frame clones and leaves some out. The sample includes over a million clones, 75% of them seen just once. Concerning this clone: As yet, its antigen is unknown.

The V gene's germline CDR1 is KGHSH and CDR2 LQKENI. Trimming left V 5 bases short and J 4 bases short, with 12 bases between. This CDR3 has 14 residues. The source of this sequence is a man aged 18 to 29 in good health. The genes are TRBV18 and TRBJ1-5; D call uncertain. Specimen: memory CD4+ T cells sorted from blood. Subset meaning: CD45RA-negative fraction. The CDR3, as DNA: TGTGCCAGCTCAAGGGCCGGATCGAATCAGCCCCAGCATTTT. Translated, it gives CASSRAGSNQPQHF.